Following are 23 T cell receptor beta chains from one sample sequenced in a study of T cells in Graves' hyperthyroidism and ophthalmopathy. RNA transcripts served as the template for amplifying TCR beta CDR3 regions. The study used the HTBI primer set for a first-round RT-PCR of the TCR CDR3. A single record per CDR3 protein comes from TCRdb applying MiXCR to the multiplex PCR reads. The sample shows around 690,000 distinct CDR3 sequences, less than 25% of them seen only once. The material sequenced was blood. The receptors derive from a man aged 25-45 years with Graves' ophthalmopathy.

The V call is TRBV5-4, the J call TRBJ2-7, with 7 bases lining up with TRBD2. V was clipped by 2 bases and J by 5 bases; unmatched bases: 10. Germline V lookup: CDR1 SGHNT, CDR2 YYREEE (reference sequence). The CDR3 runs 15 residues. CDR3 in DNA: TGTGCCAGCAGCTTTGGAGGGAGGGCGGGGAACGAGCAGTACTTC. Its protein product is CASSFGGRAGNEQYF.

The chain uses TRBV28 and TRBJ2-3, with 7 bases identical to TRBD2. CDR3 length: 16 amino acids. The J segment lost 1 base and the V segment lost 4 bases, leaving 8 bases of the junction unmatched. The V gene's germline CDR1 is MDHEN and CDR2 SYDVKM. The CDR3 coding sequence is TGTGCCAGCAGTTCCAAGACTAGCCCTGGCACAGATACGCAGTATTTT. Its translation is CASSSKTSPGTDTQYF. Drawing the rest from reference TRBV28 and TRBJ2-3, the complete variable domain is DVKVTQSSRYLVKRTGEKVFLECVQDMDHENMFWYRQDPGLGLRLIYFSYDVKMKEKGDIPEGYSVSREKKERFSLILESASTNQTSMYLCASSSKTSPGTDTQYFGPGTRLTVL.

This chain connects TRBV29-1 to TRBJ2-3; 8 nucleotides line up with TRBD1. The CDR3 sequence is 15 residues long. Germline lookup yields CDR1 SQVTM and CDR2 ANQGSEA. V lost 8 bases, J lost 4 bases, and 14 bases stayed unmatched. The CDR3 loop reads CSSRSDREAADTQYF. In nucleotides, the CDR3 is TGCAGCTCACGATCGGACAGGGAGGCGGCAGATACGCAGTATTTT.

To note about this clonotype: A much larger clone lies one base from this, so it may be a read error. The chain joins TRBV11-2 to TRBJ2-3; D is uncertain. The length of the CDR3 is 14 residues. Germline assignment: CDR1 SGHAT and CDR2 FQNNGV. The CDR3 DNA is TGTGCCGGCAGCTTAGGGTCCGGCACAGATACGCAGTATTTT. Encoded protein: CAGSLGSGTDTQYF. The whole variable domain, filled in from reference TRBV11-2 and TRBJ2-3, reads EAGVAQSPRYKIIEKRQSVAFWCNPISGHATLYWYQQILGQGPKLLIQFQNNGVVDDSQLPKDRFSAERLKGVDSTLKIQPAKLEDSAVYLCAGSLGSGTDTQYFGPGTRLTVL.

This sequence joins TRBV19 and TRBJ2-1; D is undetermined. Germline V gene sequence: CDR1 LNHDA, CDR2 SQIVND (reference sequence). V lost 2 bases and J 8 bases, leaving 7 bases between the germline ends. The CDR3 is 12 residues long. CDR3 DNA: TGTGCCAGTAGTATAAGAGAGGATGAGCAGTTCTTC. The encoded protein is CASSIREDEQFF.

The CDR3 loop reads CASSYSNTGSYEQYF. The CDR3, as DNA: TGTGCCAGCAGTTACTCGAACACGGGGTCCTACGAGCAGTACTTC. This chain joins TRBV6-2 or TRBV6-3 and TRBJ2-7, with D possibly TRBD2 on 5 matching bases. V was cut by 0 bases and J by 1 base, with 10 bases left in between. The CDR3 runs to 15 residues. Germline V CDR1 and CDR2: MNHEY, SVGEGT.

The genes are TRBV7-2 and TRBJ2-5; 9 bases align to TRBD1. The trim removed 5 bases at V and 3 bases at J, leaving 7 bases unmatched. The CDR3 covers 15 residues. The germline CDR1 and CDR2 sequences are SGHTA and FQGNSA. CDR3 DNA sequence: TGTGCCAGCAGCGCTGACAGGGGGTTTGAAGAGACCCAGTACTTC. This translates into CASSADRGFEETQYF.

This clonotype appeared many times. The J gene is TRBJ2-3, the V gene TRBV20-1; TRBD1 matches at 8 bases. In germline, CDR1 is DFQATT, CDR2 SNEGSKA (reference sequence). The CDR3 runs 15 residues. J lost 3 bases, V lost 6 bases, and 11 bases had no gene match. This chain's CDR3 is CSARTGWVGTDTQYF. CDR3 DNA: TGCAGTGCGAGGACAGGGTGGGTAGGGACAGATACGCAGTATTTT.

This clonotype was recorded a few times. The chain combines TRBV19 with TRBJ1-1; TRBD1 might be the D (6 bases). This CDR3 contains 14 residues. Germline V gene lookup returns CDR1 LNHDA and CDR2 SQIVND (reference sequence). V was cut by 7 bases and J by 0 bases, with 12 bases left in between. The CDR3, as DNA: TGTGCCAGTAAACAAACAGGGATGAACACTGAAGCTTTCTTT. Its translation: CASKQTGMNTEAFF.

The chain is built from TRBV19 and TRBJ2-1, with TRBD2 matching over 12 bases. CDR1 is LNHDA and CDR2 is SQIVND in the germline V gene (reference sequence). V trimming: 1 base; J trimming: 6 bases; junction bases outside the gene matches: 1. The CDR3 has 15 amino acids. The CDR3 here is CASSIGLAGANEQFF. As DNA, the CDR3 is TGTGCCAGTAGTATAGGACTAGCGGGAGCCAATGAGCAGTTCTTC.

As for this clonotype: A junction end diverges from the germline sequence, so it may reflect a read error. J is TRBJ1-4 and V is TRBV5-1; TRBD1 agrees at 12 bases. CDR3 length equals 14 residues. Germline CDR1 reads SGHRS; CDR2 reads YFSETQ. The CDR3 nucleotides read TGTGCCAGCAGCGGGACAGGGGGCTTGGTAAAACTGTTTTTT. Amino acids: CASSGTGGLVKLFF.

This sequence joins TRBV7-9 and TRBJ1-1; D unresolved. Germline lookup yields CDR1 SEHNR and CDR2 FQNEAQ (reference sequence). Trimming pared 5 bases from V and 1 base from J, leaving 8 bases between. The CDR3 is 13 residues long. CDR3 residues: CASSGQRNTEAFF. CDR3 coding DNA: TGTGCCAGCAGCGGGCAGAGGAACACTGAAGCTTTCTTT.

This clonotype came up a few times. The CDR3 DNA sequence: TGTGCCAGCAGTCCCAGACAAGCAGATACGCAGTATTTT. As protein: CASSPRQADTQYF. The chain combines TRBV7-9 with TRBJ2-3; D is undetermined. Trimming removed 6 bases at V and 4 bases at J, with 11 bases between. The CDR3 has 13 residues. CDR1 is SEHNR, CDR2 FQNEAQ, per germline (reference sequence).

This clonotype was observed a few times. The rearrangement links TRBV18 to TRBJ2-3; 7 bases are a match to TRBD1. CDR1 and CDR2 (germline): KGHSH, LQKENI. The CDR3 loop spans 14 amino acids. V gave up 4 bases and J gave up 2 bases; unmatched junction bases: 3. In DNA form, the CDR3 reads TGTGCCAGCTCACTACAGGGGCCCACAGATACGCAGTATTTT. Its translation: CASSLQGPTDTQYF.

V usage is TRBV6-2 or TRBV6-3 and J usage is TRBJ2-5; no definite D call. V lost 5 bases to trimming and J lost 5 bases, with 12 bases between them. The germline V gene has CDR1 MNHEY and CDR2 SVGEGT. The CDR3 length is 13 residues. The CDR3 coding sequence is TGTGCCAGCAGTCACACTTTAGGGGAGACCCAGTACTTC. Translating gives CASSHTLGETQYF.

The rearrangement joins TRBV28 to TRBJ1-3, with 7 bases fitting TRBD1. This CDR3 is 18 amino acids long. CDR1 MDHEN and CDR2 SYDVKM come from the germline V gene. V lost 2 bases and J lost 0; bases outside the gene matches: 10. The CDR3 coding sequence is TGTGCCAGCAGTTTAGAAGGCAGGGGGTTTAGCTCTGGAAACACCATATATTTT. Translation gives CASSLEGRGFSSGNTIYF.

The table lists this clonotype with a few counts. The rearrangement joins TRBV29-1 to TRBJ2-7; TRBD2 matches 9 bases. The CDR3 sequence is 14 residues long. V was pared by 4 bases and J by 4 bases, with 8 bases of the junction left unmatched. Germline assignment: CDR1 SQVTM and CDR2 ANQGSEA. CDR3 loop: CSVGPSGDSYEQYF. As DNA, the CDR3 is TGCAGCGTTGGGCCTAGCGGGGATTCTTACGAGCAGTACTTC.

This clonotype was detected many times. The rearrangement links TRBV11-2 to TRBJ2-1; D not certain. From germline, CDR1 is SGHAT and CDR2 FQNNGV. V was pared by 3 bases and J by 0 bases, with 12 bases between. This CDR3 comprises 16 residues. CDR3 amino acids: CASSFIRGSSYNEQFF. The CDR3 nucleotides read TGTGCCAGCAGCTTTATCCGCGGAAGCTCCTACAATGAGCAGTTCTTC.

The rearrangement joins TRBV28 to TRBJ2-5; tentative D call: TRBD2 (6 bases). Germline values: CDR1 MDHEN, CDR2 SYDVKM. The CDR3 is made up of 16 amino acids. The V end was cut by 7 bases, the J end by 7 bases, with 25 bases between. The CDR3 region is CASTYWGEMGQGTQYF. The CDR3 nucleotides read TGTGCCAGCACTTATTGGGGGGAAATGGGCCAGGGGACCCAGTACTTC.

The chain uses TRBV28 and TRBJ2-3, with D unresolved. V shed 10 bases and J shed 3 bases, with 17 bases lying between them. This CDR3 has 14 amino acids. The germline gives CDR1 MDHEN, CDR2 SYDVKM. The CDR3 sequence is CATQGRLSTDTQYF. As DNA, the CDR3 is TGTGCCACCCAAGGGCGACTGTCAACAGATACGCAGTATTTT. The whole variable domain, remainder taken from reference TRBV28 and TRBJ2-3, is DVKVTQSSRYLVKRTGEKVFLECVQDMDHENMFWYRQDPGLGLRLIYFSYDVKMKEKGDIPEGYSVSREKKERFSLILESASTNQTSMYLCATQGRLSTDTQYFGPGTRLTVL.

This clonotype has a handful of counts. This chain joins TRBV7-2 and TRBJ2-2, with 13 bases aligning to TRBD2. This CDR3 is 19 amino acids long. Germline values: CDR1 SGHTA, CDR2 FQGNSA. The V segment lost 1 base and the J segment 4 bases; nucleotides outside the gene matches: 9. The CDR3 nucleotides read TGTGCCAGCAGCTTAGGCCTACTAGCGGGAGGGCCACGCACCGGGGAGCTGTTTTTT. Protein product: CASSLGLLAGGPRTGELFF.

The V and J genes are TRBV6-1 and TRBJ1-5; 7 bases map to TRBD1. Germline CDR1 MNHNS, CDR2 SASEGT. The V segment lost 8 bases and the J segment 0 bases; nucleotides outside the gene matches: 1. The CDR3 has 13 amino acids. CDR3 bases: TGTGCCAGCGGGACAGTTAGCAATCAGCCCCAGCATTTT. This sequence encodes CASGTVSNQPQHF.

The chain recombines TRBV19 with TRBJ1-1, with 9 bases lining up with TRBD1. J lost 7 bases, V lost 3 bases, and 6 bases had no gene match. Germline CDR1 is LNHDA and CDR2 is SQIVND (reference sequence). This CDR3 comprises 14 residues. CDR3 amino acids: CASSMGDRAGEAFF. CDR3 coding DNA: TGTGCCAGTAGTATGGGGGACAGGGCGGGTGAAGCTTTCTTT.